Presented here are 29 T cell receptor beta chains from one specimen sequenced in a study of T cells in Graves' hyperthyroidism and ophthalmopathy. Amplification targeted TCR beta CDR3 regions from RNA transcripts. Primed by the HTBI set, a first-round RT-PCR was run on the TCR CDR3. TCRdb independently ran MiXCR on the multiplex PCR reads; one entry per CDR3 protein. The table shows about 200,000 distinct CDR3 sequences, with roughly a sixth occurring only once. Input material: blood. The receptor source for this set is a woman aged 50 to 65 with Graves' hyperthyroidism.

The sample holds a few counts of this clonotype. The CDR3 here is CATSDRGGTGELFF. DNA for the CDR3: TGTGCCACCAGTGACCGTGGAGGTACCGGGGAGCTGTTTTTT. The rearrangement joins TRBV24-1 to TRBJ2-2; a weak D match, TRBD2 (5 bases). Between the trimmed V and J ends, which lost 4 bases and 5 bases, there was a span of 10 bases. Germline loops: CDR1 KGHDR, CDR2 SFDVKD. CDR3 length: 14 residues.

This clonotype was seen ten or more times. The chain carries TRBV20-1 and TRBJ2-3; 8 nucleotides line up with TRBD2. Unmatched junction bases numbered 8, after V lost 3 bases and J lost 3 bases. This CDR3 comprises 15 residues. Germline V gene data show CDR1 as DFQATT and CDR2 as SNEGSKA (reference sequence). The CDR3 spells CSASSSGFGTDTQYF. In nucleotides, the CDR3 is TGCAGTGCTAGTTCTAGCGGGTTTGGGACAGATACGCAGTATTTT.

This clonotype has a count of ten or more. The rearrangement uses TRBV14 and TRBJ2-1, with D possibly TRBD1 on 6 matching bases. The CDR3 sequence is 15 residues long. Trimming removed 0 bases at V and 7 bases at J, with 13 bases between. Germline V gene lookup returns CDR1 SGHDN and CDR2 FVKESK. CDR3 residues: CASSQDRAGVNEQFF. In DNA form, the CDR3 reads TGTGCCAGCAGCCAAGATCGGGCAGGGGTAAATGAGCAGTTCTTC.

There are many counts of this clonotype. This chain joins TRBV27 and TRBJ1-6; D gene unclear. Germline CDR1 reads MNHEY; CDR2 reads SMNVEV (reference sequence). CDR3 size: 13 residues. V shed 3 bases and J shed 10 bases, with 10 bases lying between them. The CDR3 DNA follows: TGTGCCAGCAGTTTTTCGAGGGAGTCACCCCTCCACTTT. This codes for CASSFSRESPLHF.

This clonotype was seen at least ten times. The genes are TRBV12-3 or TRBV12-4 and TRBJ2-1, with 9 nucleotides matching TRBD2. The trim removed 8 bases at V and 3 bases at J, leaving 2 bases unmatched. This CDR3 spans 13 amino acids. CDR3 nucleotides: TGTGCCAGCGCGGGGGGGCTCTACAATGAGCAGTTCTTC. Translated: CASAGGLYNEQFF.

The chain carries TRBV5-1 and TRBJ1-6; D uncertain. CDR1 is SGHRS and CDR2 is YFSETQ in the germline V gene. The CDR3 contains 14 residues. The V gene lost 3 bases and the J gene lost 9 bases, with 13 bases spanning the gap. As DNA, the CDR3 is TGCGCCAGCAGCTCCGGAAACCTGGTTTCACCCCTCCACTTT. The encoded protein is CASSSGNLVSPLHF.

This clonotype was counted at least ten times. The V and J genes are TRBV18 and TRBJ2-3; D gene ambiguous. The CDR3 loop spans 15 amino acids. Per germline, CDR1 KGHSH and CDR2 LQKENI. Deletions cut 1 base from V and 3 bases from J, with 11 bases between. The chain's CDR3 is CASSPLSDMTDTQYF. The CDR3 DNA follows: TGTGCCAGCTCACCACTCAGCGATATGACAGATACGCAGTATTTT.

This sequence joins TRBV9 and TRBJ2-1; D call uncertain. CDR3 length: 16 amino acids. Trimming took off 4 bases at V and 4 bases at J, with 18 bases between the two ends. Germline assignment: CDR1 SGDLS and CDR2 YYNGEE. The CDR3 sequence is CASSLTDGTDYNEQFF. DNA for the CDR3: TGTGCCAGCAGCCTGACGGACGGAACCGATTACAATGAGCAGTTCTTC. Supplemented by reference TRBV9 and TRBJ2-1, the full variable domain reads DSGVTQTPKHLITATGQRVTLRCSPRSGDLSVYWYQQSLDQGLQFLIQYYNGEERAKGNILERFSAQQFPDLHSELNLSSLELGDSALYFCASSLTDGTDYNEQFFGPGTRLTVL.

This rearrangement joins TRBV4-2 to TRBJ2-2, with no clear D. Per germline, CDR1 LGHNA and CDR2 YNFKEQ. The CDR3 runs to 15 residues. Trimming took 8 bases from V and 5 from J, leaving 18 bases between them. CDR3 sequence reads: CASAQELAGTGELFF. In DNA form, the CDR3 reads TGTGCCAGCGCCCAAGAGCTTGCCGGTACCGGGGAGCTGTTTTTT.

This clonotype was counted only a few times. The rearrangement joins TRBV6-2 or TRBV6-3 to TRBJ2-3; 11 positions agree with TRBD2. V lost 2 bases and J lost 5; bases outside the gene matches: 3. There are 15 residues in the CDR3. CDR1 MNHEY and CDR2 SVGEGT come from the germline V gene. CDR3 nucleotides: TGTGCCAGCAGTTACCCCGGACTAGCGGGAGATACGCAGTATTTT. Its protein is CASSYPGLAGDTQYF.

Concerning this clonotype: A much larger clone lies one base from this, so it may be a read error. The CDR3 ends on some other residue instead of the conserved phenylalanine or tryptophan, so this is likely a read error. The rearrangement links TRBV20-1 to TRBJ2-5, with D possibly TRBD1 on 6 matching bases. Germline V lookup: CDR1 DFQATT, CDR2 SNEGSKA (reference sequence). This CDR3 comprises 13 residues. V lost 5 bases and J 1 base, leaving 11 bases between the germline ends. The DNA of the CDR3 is TGCAGTGCTTCCAGGACAGTCCAAGAGACCCAGTACCTC. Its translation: CSASRTVQETQYL.

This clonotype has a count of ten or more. The CDR3 nucleotides are TGTGCCAGCAGTGACTCCCCTAGCGATGAGCAGTTCTTC. Translated: CASSDSPSDEQFF. V is TRBV6-4 and J is TRBJ2-1; maybe TRBD2 (6 bases). Germline CDR1 is MRHNA and CDR2 is SNTAGT. The CDR3 has 13 residues. V was trimmed by 0 bases and J by 8 bases, leaving 8 bases between them.

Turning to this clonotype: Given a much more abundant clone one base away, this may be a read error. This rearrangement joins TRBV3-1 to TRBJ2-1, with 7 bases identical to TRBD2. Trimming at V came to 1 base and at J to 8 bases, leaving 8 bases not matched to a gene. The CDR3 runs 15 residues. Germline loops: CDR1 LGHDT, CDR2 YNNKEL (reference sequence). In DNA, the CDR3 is TGTGCCAGCAGCCAAGGTTACGGAGGGAGGGATGAGCAGTTCTTC. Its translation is CASSQGYGGRDEQFF.

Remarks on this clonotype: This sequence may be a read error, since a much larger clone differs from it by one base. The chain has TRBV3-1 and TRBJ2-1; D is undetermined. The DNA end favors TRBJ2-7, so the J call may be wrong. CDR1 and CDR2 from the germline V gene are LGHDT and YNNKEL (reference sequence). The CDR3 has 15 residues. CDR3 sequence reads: CASSQDLVGLNEQYF. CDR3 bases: TGTGCCAGCAGCCAAGATTTGGTCGGGCTAAATGAGCAGTACTTC.

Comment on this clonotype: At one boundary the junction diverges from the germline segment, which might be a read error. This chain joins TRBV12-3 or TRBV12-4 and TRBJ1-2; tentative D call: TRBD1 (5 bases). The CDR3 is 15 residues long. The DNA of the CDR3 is TGTGCCAGCCGAGGGAGGGGAGCTGGGGACTATGGCCACACCTTC. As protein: CASRGRGAGDYGHTF.

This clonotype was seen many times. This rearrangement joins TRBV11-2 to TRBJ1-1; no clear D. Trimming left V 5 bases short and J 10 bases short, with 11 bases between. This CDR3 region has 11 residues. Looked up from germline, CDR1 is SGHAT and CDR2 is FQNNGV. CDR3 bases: TGTGCCAGCAGCCTCAATGTAGGAGCTTTCTTT. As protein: CASSLNVGAFF.

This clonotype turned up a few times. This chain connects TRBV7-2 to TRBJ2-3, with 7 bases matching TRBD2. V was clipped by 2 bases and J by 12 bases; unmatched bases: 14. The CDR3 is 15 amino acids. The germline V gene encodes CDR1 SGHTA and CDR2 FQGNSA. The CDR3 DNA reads TGTGCCAGCAGCTTAACAATAGGAAGCGGGACCACTCAGTATTTT. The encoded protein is CASSLTIGSGTTQYF.

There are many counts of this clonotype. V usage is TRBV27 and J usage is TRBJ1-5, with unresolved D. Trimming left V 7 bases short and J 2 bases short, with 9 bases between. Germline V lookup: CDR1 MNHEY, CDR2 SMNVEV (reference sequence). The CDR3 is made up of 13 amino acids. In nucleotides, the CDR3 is TGTGCCAGCACGGCGGCAGGCAATCAGCCCCAGCATTTT. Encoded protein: CASTAAGNQPQHF.

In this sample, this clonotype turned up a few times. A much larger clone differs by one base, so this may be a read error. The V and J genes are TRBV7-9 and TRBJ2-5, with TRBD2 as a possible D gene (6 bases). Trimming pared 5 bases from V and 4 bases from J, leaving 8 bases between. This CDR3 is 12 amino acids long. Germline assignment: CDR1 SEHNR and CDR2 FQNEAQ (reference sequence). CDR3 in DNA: TGTGCCAGCAGCCAGGAGGGAGAGACCCAGTACTTC. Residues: CASSQEGETQYF.

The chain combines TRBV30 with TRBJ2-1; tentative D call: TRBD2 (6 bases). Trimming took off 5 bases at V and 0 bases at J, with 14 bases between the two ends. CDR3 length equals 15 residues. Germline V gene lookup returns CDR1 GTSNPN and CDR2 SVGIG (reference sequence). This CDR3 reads CAWAGPPSSYNEQFF. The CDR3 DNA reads TGTGCCTGGGCGGGACCTCCGAGCTCCTACAATGAGCAGTTCTTC.

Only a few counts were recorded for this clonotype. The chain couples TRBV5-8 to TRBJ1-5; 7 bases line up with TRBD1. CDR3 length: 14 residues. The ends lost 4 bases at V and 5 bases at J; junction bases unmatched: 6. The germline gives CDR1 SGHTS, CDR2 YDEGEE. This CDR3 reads CASSAVQGDQPQHF. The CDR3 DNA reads TGTGCCAGCAGCGCAGTGCAGGGGGATCAGCCCCAGCATTTT. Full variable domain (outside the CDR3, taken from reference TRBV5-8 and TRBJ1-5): EAGVTQSPTHLIKTRGQQATLRCSPISGHTSVYWYQQALGLGLQFLLWYDEGEERNRGNFPPRFSGRQFPNYSSELNVNALELEDSALYLCASSAVQGDQPQHFGDGTRLSIL.

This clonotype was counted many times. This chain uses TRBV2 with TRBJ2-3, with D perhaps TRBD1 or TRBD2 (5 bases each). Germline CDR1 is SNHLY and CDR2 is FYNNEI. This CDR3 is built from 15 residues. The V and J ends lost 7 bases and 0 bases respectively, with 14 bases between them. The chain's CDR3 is CASKRDATSTDTQYF. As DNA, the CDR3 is TGTGCCAGCAAACGGGACGCAACTAGCACAGATACGCAGTATTTT.

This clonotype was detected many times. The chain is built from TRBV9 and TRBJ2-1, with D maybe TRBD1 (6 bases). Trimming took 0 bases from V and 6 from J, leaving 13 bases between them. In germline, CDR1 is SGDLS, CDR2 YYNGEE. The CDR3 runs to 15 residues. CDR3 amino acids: CASSVAQTGFNEQFF. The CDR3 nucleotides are TGTGCCAGCAGCGTAGCGCAGACAGGCTTCAATGAGCAGTTCTTC. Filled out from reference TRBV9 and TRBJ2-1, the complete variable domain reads DSGVTQTPKHLITATGQRVTLRCSPRSGDLSVYWYQQSLDQGLQFLIQYYNGEERAKGNILERFSAQQFPDLHSELNLSSLELGDSALYFCASSVAQTGFNEQFFGPGTRLTVL.

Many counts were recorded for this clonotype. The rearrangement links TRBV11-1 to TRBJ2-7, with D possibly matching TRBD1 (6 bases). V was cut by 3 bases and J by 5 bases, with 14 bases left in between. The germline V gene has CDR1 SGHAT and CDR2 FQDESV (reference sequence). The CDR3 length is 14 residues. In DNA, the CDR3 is TGTGCCAGCAGCTTGTCACAGGGAAAAGACGAGCAGTACTTC. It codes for CASSLSQGKDEQYF.

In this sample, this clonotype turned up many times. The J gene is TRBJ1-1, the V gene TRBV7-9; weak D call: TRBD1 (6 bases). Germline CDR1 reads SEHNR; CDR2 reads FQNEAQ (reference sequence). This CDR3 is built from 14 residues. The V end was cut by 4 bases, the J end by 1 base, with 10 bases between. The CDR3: CASSSGTTNTEAFF. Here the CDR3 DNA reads TGTGCCAGCAGCTCAGGGACAACGAACACTGAAGCTTTCTTT.

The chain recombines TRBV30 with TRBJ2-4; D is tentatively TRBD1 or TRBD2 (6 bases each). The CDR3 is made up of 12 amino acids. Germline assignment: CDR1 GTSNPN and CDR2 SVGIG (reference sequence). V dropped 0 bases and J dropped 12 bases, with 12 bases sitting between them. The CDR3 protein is CAWSVRRGPQYF. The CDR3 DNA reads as TGTGCCTGGAGTGTACGCCGGGGGCCTCAGTACTTC.

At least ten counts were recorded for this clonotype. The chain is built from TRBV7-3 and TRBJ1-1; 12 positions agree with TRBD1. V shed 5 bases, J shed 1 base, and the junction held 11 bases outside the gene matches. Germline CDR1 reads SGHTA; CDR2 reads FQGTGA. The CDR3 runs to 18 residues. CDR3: CASSRRPGQGAWNTEAFF. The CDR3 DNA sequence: TGTGCCAGCAGCCGAAGACCGGGACAGGGGGCTTGGAACACTGAAGCTTTCTTT.

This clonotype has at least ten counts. CDR3 coding DNA: TGTGCCAGCAGTTTGATACTAGCTTCCTACAATGAGCAGTTCTTC. It specifies CASSLILASYNEQFF. This chain links TRBV12-3 or TRBV12-4 with TRBJ2-1; a possible D gene is TRBD2 (6 bases). V was cut by 3 bases and J by 1 base, with 10 bases left in between. The CDR3 sequence is 15 residues long.

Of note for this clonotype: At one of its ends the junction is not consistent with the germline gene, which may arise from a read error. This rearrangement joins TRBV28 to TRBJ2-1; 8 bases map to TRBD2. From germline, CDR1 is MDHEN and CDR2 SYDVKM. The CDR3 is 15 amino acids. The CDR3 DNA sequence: TGTGCCAGCAACGAATGGACTAGCTCCCACAATGAGCAGTTCTTC. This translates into CASNEWTSSHNEQFF.